The 31 T cell receptor beta chains reported below all come from one sample, sequenced in a study of CD8 T cells in ankylosing spondylitis (dated by TCRdb to about 2017). Libraries were built with 5' RACE. Sequencing used an Illumina HiSeq 2500. The public reads were quality trimmed at Q25 with fastp and then assembled into clones with MiXCR by TCRdb, keeping productive beta chains. Identical CDR3 protein sequences are pooled into one entry, listed with their most common genes and DNA. The sample table contains some 27,000 distinct CDR3 sequences; only one count was recorded for about 5.3% of them. Roughly 1.8% of the sample lies in the top ten. Sequencing was done on a sample of blood, either unsorted or a sorted T cell fraction (not recorded which). Receptors were obtained from a female donor with ankylosing spondylitis or in good health (not recorded which).

This clonotype was observed at least ten times. The chain has TRBV9 and TRBJ1-2, with D hard to call. Germline loops: CDR1 SGDLS, CDR2 YYNGEE. The length of the CDR3 is 14 residues. Trimming pared 5 bases from V and 4 bases from J, leaving 15 bases between. CDR3 bases: TGTGCCAGCAGTGGGAGGGAGGGCATCTATGGCTACACCTTC. The encoded protein is CASSGREGIYGYTF.

This clonotype appeared many times. The J gene is TRBJ2-3, the V gene TRBV9; 10 bases line up with TRBD2. V was clipped by 2 bases and J by 0 bases; unmatched bases: 3. The CDR3 is 16 residues long. From germline, CDR1 is SGDLS and CDR2 YYNGEE. The CDR3 nucleotides are TGTGCCAGCAGCGTCGGGACTAGCGAGAGCACAGATACGCAGTATTTT. Translated: CASSVGTSESTDTQYF.

The rearrangement links TRBV9 to TRBJ2-1; no firm D call. The CDR3 runs to 11 residues. Per germline, CDR1 SGDLS and CDR2 YYNGEE. V lost 4 bases, J lost 9 bases, and 8 bases lay in between. The DNA of the CDR3 is TGTGCCAGCAGCACACCGGGTGAGCAGTTCTTC. Translated, it gives CASSTPGEQFF.

The chain couples TRBV9 to TRBJ2-1, with D unclear. Germline values: CDR1 SGDLS, CDR2 YYNGEE. V shed 6 bases and J shed 4 bases, with 11 bases lying between them. This CDR3 contains 13 residues. The CDR3 region has the DNA TGTGCCAGCACCTGTCCCAAATACAATGAGCAGTTCTTC. It encodes CASTCPKYNEQFF.

This clonotype has at least ten counts. The chain employs TRBV9 and TRBJ2-3; unclear D gene. This CDR3 spans 12 amino acids. Trimming removed 3 bases from V and 7 bases from J, with 9 bases in between. Per germline, CDR1 SGDLS and CDR2 YYNGEE. The CDR3 reads CASSGRLNTQYF. CDR3 DNA sequence: TGTGCCAGCAGCGGGCGCCTGAATACGCAGTATTTT. Full variable domain (outside the CDR3, taken from reference TRBV9 and TRBJ2-3): DSGVTQTPKHLITATGQRVTLRCSPRSGDLSVYWYQQSLDQGLQFLIQYYNGEERAKGNILERFSAQQFPDLHSELNLSSLELGDSALYFCASSGRLNTQYFGPGTRLTVL.

The rearrangement uses TRBV9 and TRBJ2-7; the match to TRBD1 covers 7 bases. V lost 4 bases and J lost 3; bases outside the gene matches: 7. The germline CDR1 and CDR2 sequences are SGDLS and YYNGEE. The CDR3 totals 14 residues. The CDR3 is CASSRTGTLYEQYF. In nucleotides, the CDR3 is TGTGCCAGCAGCCGGACAGGAACCCTCTACGAGCAGTACTTC.

The rearrangement uses TRBV9 and TRBJ1-2; D ambiguous. Trimming took 0 bases from V and 1 from J, leaving 7 bases between them. The germline CDR1 and CDR2 sequences are SGDLS and YYNGEE. The CDR3 has 14 amino acids. CDR3 sequence reads: CASSVAGYNYGYTF. The CDR3 nucleotides are TGTGCCAGCAGCGTAGCCGGGTATAACTATGGCTACACCTTC. The full variable domain, in which reference TRBV9 and TRBJ1-2 provide the parts outside the CDR3, is DSGVTQTPKHLITATGQRVTLRCSPRSGDLSVYWYQQSLDQGLQFLIQYYNGEERAKGNILERFSAQQFPDLHSELNLSSLELGDSALYFCASSVAGYNYGYTFGSGTRLTVV.

This clonotype was counted many times. The chain couples TRBV9 to TRBJ2-1; D is uncertain. CDR3 length: 17 residues. Trimming cost V 0 bases and J 1 base, with 14 bases left between them. CDR1 and CDR2 from the germline V gene are SGDLS and YYNGEE. In DNA form, the CDR3 reads TGTGCCAGCAGCGTAGAAGGTTTCGGTACTTCCTACAATGAGCAGTTCTTC. Translated, it gives CASSVEGFGTSYNEQFF.

This clonotype was seen many times. The chain has TRBV9 and TRBJ1-6; D is ambiguous. The CDR3 is 16 amino acids. V was trimmed by 1 base and J by 7 bases, leaving 15 bases between them. In germline, CDR1 is SGDLS, CDR2 YYNGEE. The CDR3 loop is CASSVMDGRGNSPLHF. The CDR3 bases are TGTGCCAGCAGCGTAATGGATGGACGAGGGAATTCACCCCTCCACTTT.

This clonotype was observed many times. The chain uses TRBV9 and TRBJ2-2; 13 bases line up with TRBD2. Germline loops: CDR1 SGDLS, CDR2 YYNGEE. Trimming took 4 bases from V and 4 from J; bases not matched to a gene: 4. The CDR3 length is 16 residues. CDR3 in amino acids: CASSPRTSGGTGELFF. The CDR3, as DNA: TGTGCCAGCAGCCCAAGGACTAGCGGGGGCACCGGGGAGCTGTTTTTT.

This clonotype came up a few times. The CDR3 DNA is TGTGCCAGCAGCCAAGGGACAGGGGCCTTTGTCGAGACCCAGTACTTC. Its protein product is CASSQGTGAFVETQYF. The J gene is TRBJ2-5, the V gene TRBV9, with 10 bases that match TRBD1. This CDR3 spans 16 amino acids. Germline CDR1 and CDR2: SGDLS and YYNGEE. V lost 4 bases to trimming and J lost 5 bases; unmatched junction nucleotides: 11. The full variable domain, rest sourced from reference TRBV9 and TRBJ2-5, is DSGVTQTPKHLITATGQRVTLRCSPRSGDLSVYWYQQSLDQGLQFLIQYYNGEERAKGNILERFSAQQFPDLHSELNLSSLELGDSALYFCASSQGTGAFVETQYFGPGTRLLVL.

This clonotype was seen a handful of times. CDR3 protein: CASSARGSGELFF. The CDR3 DNA reads as TGTGCCAGCAGCGCCCGGGGTTCCGGGGAGCTGTTTTTT. J is TRBJ2-2 and V is TRBV9; D is possibly TRBD2 (5 bases). Germline V gene lookup returns CDR1 SGDLS and CDR2 YYNGEE. V dropped 3 bases and J dropped 6 bases, with 9 bases sitting between them. CDR3 length: 13 amino acids.

This clonotype occurred many times. The chain recombines TRBV9 with TRBJ1-1; 8 bases match TRBD1. CDR1 SGDLS and CDR2 YYNGEE come from the germline V gene. The CDR3 totals 15 residues. J lost 1 base, V lost 4 bases, and 6 bases had no gene match. The CDR3 sequence is CASSFRTGSNTEAFF. The CDR3 DNA reads TGTGCCAGCAGCTTTAGGACAGGGTCGAACACTGAAGCTTTCTTT.

This clonotype has just a few counts. Here the CDR3 reads CASSVGAVSETQYF. The CDR3 bases are TGTGCCAGCAGCGTAGGTGCGGTTTCTGAGACCCAGTACTTC. The chain employs TRBV9 and TRBJ2-5; D is undetermined. The ends were cut back, 0 bases at V and 5 bases at J, with 11 bases in the middle. The V gene's germline CDR1 is SGDLS and CDR2 YYNGEE. The CDR3 sequence is 14 residues long.

There are many counts of this clonotype. The chain recombines TRBV9 with TRBJ1-2; the D is unclear. Trimming removed 3 bases from V and 4 bases from J, with 10 bases in between. CDR1 is SGDLS and CDR2 is YYNGEE in the germline V gene. The CDR3 totals 13 residues. As DNA, the CDR3 is TGTGCCAGCAGCGGAAGAAATTCCTATGGCTACACCTTC. The encoded protein is CASSGRNSYGYTF.

This clonotype came up many times. J is TRBJ1-3 and V is TRBV9, with unresolved D. CDR1 and CDR2 from the germline V gene are SGDLS and YYNGEE. This CDR3 is 15 amino acids long. Trimming removed 2 bases from V and 1 base from J, with 10 bases in between. CDR3 amino acids: CASSVDVGSGNTIYF. Here the CDR3 DNA reads TGTGCCAGCAGCGTGGACGTGGGTTCTGGAAACACCATATATTTT.

Ten or more counts support this clonotype. The rearrangement joins TRBV9 to TRBJ1-4; 9 nucleotides align to TRBD1. The CDR3 covers 14 residues. In germline, CDR1 is SGDLS, CDR2 YYNGEE. V was pared by 3 bases and J by 6 bases, with 3 bases of the junction left unmatched. CDR3 nucleotide sequence: TGTGCCAGCAGCGCGGACAGGGGATATGAAAAACTGTTTTTT. Protein: CASSADRGYEKLFF.

At least ten counts were recorded for this clonotype. V is TRBV9 and J is TRBJ2-7, with TRBD1 matching over 9 bases. CDR1 is SGDLS, CDR2 YYNGEE, per germline. V dropped 4 bases and J dropped 6; count of bases not matched to a gene: 11. The CDR3 loop spans 15 amino acids. The chain's CDR3 is CASSTSGTGSAEQYF. CDR3 DNA sequence: TGTGCCAGCAGCACCTCCGGGACAGGGTCCGCCGAGCAGTACTTC.

The genes are TRBV9 and TRBJ1-3; D is undetermined. Germline CDR1 reads SGDLS; CDR2 reads YYNGEE. The CDR3 has 14 residues. Deletions cut 3 bases from V and 0 bases from J, with 7 bases between. CDR3 nucleotides: TGTGCCAGCAGCGCCGACGTCTCTGGAAACACCATATATTTT. Residues: CASSADVSGNTIYF.

This clonotype was observed many times. The V call is TRBV9, the J call TRBJ1-6, with D maybe TRBD1 (5 bases). Trimming took off 4 bases at V and 9 bases at J, with 11 bases between the two ends. Germline CDR1 is SGDLS and CDR2 is YYNGEE. The CDR3 sequence is 13 residues long. The CDR3 loop is CASSPGNVSPLHF. The CDR3 DNA follows: TGTGCCAGCAGCCCAGGGAATGTTTCACCCCTCCACTTT.

The CDR3 loop is CASTRDGNSGANVLTF. CDR3 DNA: TGTGCCAGTACGCGGGACGGTAACTCTGGGGCCAACGTCCTGACTTTC. The chain has TRBV9 and TRBJ2-6; D is perhaps TRBD2 (6 bases). CDR3 length equals 16 residues. Trimming shortened V by 8 bases and J by 0 bases, and 15 bases separated the two germline ends. Germline CDR1 is SGDLS and CDR2 is YYNGEE.

The V gene is TRBV9, the J gene TRBJ2-5, with D perhaps TRBD1 or TRBD2 (5 bases each). The CDR3 has 14 amino acids. Between the trimmed V and J ends, which lost 1 base and 2 bases, there was a span of 9 bases. Germline V gives CDR1 SGDLS, CDR2 YYNGEE. The CDR3 DNA sequence: TGTGCCAGCAGCGTATTCTGGGGGCAAGAGACCCAGTACTTC. This encodes CASSVFWGQETQYF. Complete variable domain (other parts from reference TRBV9 and TRBJ2-5): DSGVTQTPKHLITATGQRVTLRCSPRSGDLSVYWYQQSLDQGLQFLIQYYNGEERAKGNILERFSAQQFPDLHSELNLSSLELGDSALYFCASSVFWGQETQYFGPGTRLLVL.

This clonotype was detected many times. This sequence joins TRBV9 and TRBJ2-1; D call uncertain. Germline V gives CDR1 SGDLS, CDR2 YYNGEE. This CDR3 comprises 14 residues. V lost 0 bases to trimming and J lost 4 bases, with 8 bases between them. DNA of the CDR3: TGTGCCAGCAGCGTAGATACAAAATACAATGAGCAGTTCTTC. Protein product: CASSVDTKYNEQFF.

This rearrangement joins TRBV9 to TRBJ1-5, with TRBD1 identical over 9 bases. Looked up from germline, CDR1 is SGDLS and CDR2 is YYNGEE. J was trimmed by 4 bases and V by 3 bases; bases with no gene match: 5. The CDR3 is 15 amino acids. CDR3 sequence (DNA): TGTGCCAGCAGCGGACCGGGACAGGGAAATCAGCCCCAGCATTTT. It yields the protein CASSGPGQGNQPQHF.

The V call is TRBV9, the J call TRBJ2-3, with D perhaps given as TRBD1 or TRBD2 (6 bases each). Trimming stripped 7 bases from V and 4 bases from J, with 13 bases between. CDR3 size: 13 residues. CDR1 and CDR2 from the germline V gene are SGDLS and YYNGEE. Written as DNA, the CDR3 is TGTGCCAGCGCGAGTAGGGGGGCAGATACGCAGTATTTT. It specifies CASASRGADTQYF.

By share, this clonotype counts as medium-sized (0.01 to 0.1%). The chain joins TRBV9 to TRBJ1-2; 8 bases line up with TRBD1. Germline assignment: CDR1 SGDLS and CDR2 YYNGEE. With V trimmed by 0 bases and J by 4 bases, 5 bases remained unmatched. This CDR3 region has 15 residues. This CDR3 reads CASSVEGTGSYGYTF. Here the CDR3 DNA reads TGTGCCAGCAGCGTAGAGGGGACAGGATCCTATGGCTACACCTTC.

This clonotype was seen a single time. The chain employs TRBV9 and TRBJ1-6; 7 bases fit TRBD1. The V gene end was trimmed by 3 bases and the J gene end by 8 bases; junction bases not matched to a gene: 11. The CDR3 is 16 residues long. Germline CDR1 is SGDLS and CDR2 is YYNGEE. CDR3 sequence (DNA): TGTGCCAGCAGCGACACAGGACAGGCCGGATATTCACCCCTCCACTTT. Its translation: CASSDTGQAGYSPLHF.

CDR3 nucleotide sequence: TGTGCCAGCAGCACACAGGGTAGGAGCACAGATACGCAGTATTTT. Amino acid sequence: CASSTQGRSTDTQYF. This chain links TRBV9 with TRBJ2-3, with D tentatively TRBD1 (6 bases). CDR1 and CDR2 from the germline V gene are SGDLS and YYNGEE. The V end was cut by 4 bases, the J end by 0 bases, with 12 bases between. The CDR3 length is 15 residues.

This clonotype was found many times. The chain is built from TRBV9 and TRBJ1-3, with D possibly matching TRBD1 (5 bases). The CDR3 covers 16 residues. V was clipped by 0 bases and J by 2 bases, with 12 bases between them. Germline CDR1 reads SGDLS; CDR2 reads YYNGEE. The DNA of the CDR3 is TGTGCCAGCAGCGTAGGATCGGGGGGTGCTGGAAACACCATATATTTT. Translation: CASSVGSGGAGNTIYF. The full variable domain, its missing parts supplied by reference TRBV9 and TRBJ1-3, is DSGVTQTPKHLITATGQRVTLRCSPRSGDLSVYWYQQSLDQGLQFLIQYYNGEERAKGNILERFSAQQFPDLHSELNLSSLELGDSALYFCASSVGSGGAGNTIYFGEGSWLTVV.

In its sample, this clonotype was seen many times. CDR3 residues: CASSVASGGGYEQYF. DNA for the CDR3: TGTGCCAGCAGCGTAGCGTCCGGCGGGGGCTACGAGCAGTACTTC. The chain is built from TRBV9 and TRBJ2-7; TRBD2 matches at 7 bases. Trimming at V came to 0 bases and at J to 3 bases, leaving 6 bases not matched to a gene. The length of the CDR3 is 15 residues. Germline CDR1 and CDR2: SGDLS and YYNGEE.

In its sample, this clonotype was seen many times. This sequence joins TRBV9 and TRBJ2-1; 10 positions match TRBD2. The CDR3 is 16 residues long. With V trimmed by 3 bases and J by 7 bases, 10 bases remained unmatched. Germline loops: CDR1 SGDLS, CDR2 YYNGEE. This CDR3 is CASSAGASGRVNEQFF. CDR3 DNA: TGTGCCAGCAGCGCCGGGGCTAGCGGGAGAGTTAATGAGCAGTTCTTC. Together with reference TRBV9 and TRBJ2-1, the CDR3 gives the full variable domain: DSGVTQTPKHLITATGQRVTLRCSPRSGDLSVYWYQQSLDQGLQFLIQYYNGEERAKGNILERFSAQQFPDLHSELNLSSLELGDSALYFCASSAGASGRVNEQFFGPGTRLTVL.